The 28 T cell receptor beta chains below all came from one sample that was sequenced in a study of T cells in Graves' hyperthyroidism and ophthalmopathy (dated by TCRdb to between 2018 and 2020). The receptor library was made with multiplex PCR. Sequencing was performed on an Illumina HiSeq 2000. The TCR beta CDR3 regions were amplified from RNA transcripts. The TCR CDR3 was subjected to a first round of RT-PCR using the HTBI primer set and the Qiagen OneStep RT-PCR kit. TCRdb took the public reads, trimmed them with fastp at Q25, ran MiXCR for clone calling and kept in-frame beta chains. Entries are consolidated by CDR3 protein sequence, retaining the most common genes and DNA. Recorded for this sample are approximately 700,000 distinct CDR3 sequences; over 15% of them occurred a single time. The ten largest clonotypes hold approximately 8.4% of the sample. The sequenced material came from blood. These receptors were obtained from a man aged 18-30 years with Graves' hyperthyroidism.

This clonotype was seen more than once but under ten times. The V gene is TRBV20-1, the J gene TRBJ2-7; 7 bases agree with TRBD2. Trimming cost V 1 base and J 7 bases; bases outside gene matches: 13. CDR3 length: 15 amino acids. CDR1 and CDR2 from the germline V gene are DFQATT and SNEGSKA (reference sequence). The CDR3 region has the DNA TGCAGTGCTAGAGGTTCGCGGGAGTGGTTCAGGGAGCAGTACTTC. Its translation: CSARGSREWFREQYF.

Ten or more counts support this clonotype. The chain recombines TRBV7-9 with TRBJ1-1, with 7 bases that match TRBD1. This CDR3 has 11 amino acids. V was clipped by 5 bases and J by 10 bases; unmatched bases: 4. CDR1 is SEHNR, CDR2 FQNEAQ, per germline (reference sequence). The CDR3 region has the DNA TGTGCCAGCAGCGACAGGGCGGTAGCTTTCTTT. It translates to CASSDRAVAFF.

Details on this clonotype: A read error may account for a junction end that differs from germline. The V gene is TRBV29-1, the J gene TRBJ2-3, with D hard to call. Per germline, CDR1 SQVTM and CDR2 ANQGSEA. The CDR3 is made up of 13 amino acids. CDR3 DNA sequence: TGCGGCGTTGGGCTCCCTAACACAGATACGCAGTATTTT. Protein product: CGVGLPNTDTQYF.

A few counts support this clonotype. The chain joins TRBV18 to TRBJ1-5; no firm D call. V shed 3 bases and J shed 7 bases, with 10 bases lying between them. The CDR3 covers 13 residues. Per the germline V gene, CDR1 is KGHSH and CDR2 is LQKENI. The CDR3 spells CASSPGQEQPQHF. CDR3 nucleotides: TGTGCCAGCTCACCGGGTCAGGAACAGCCCCAGCATTTT. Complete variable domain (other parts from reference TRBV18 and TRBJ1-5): NAGVMQNPRHLVRRRGQEARLRCSPMKGHSHVYWYRQLPEEGLKFMVYLQKENIIDESGMPKERFSAEFPKEGPSILRIQQVVRGDSAAYFCASSPGQEQPQHFGDGTRLSIL.

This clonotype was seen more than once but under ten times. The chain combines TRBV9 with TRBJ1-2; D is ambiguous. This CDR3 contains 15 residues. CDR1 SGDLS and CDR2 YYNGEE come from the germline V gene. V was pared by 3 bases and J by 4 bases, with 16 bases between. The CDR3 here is CASSGPPTSLYGYTF. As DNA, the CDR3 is TGTGCCAGCAGCGGACCACCCACAAGCCTCTATGGCTACACCTTC.

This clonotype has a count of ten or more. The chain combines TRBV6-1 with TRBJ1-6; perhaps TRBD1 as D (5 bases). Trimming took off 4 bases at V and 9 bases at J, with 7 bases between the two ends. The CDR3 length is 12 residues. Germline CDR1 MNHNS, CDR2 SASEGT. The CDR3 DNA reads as TGTGCCAGCAGTGGACAGTTTTCACCCCTCCACTTT. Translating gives CASSGQFSPLHF.

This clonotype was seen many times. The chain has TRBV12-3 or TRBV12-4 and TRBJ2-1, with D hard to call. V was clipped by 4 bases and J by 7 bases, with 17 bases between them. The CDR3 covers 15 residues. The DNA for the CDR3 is TGTGCCAGCAGTTCTCCGTACGTGGCCTCGAATGAGCAGTTCTTC. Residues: CASSSPYVASNEQFF.

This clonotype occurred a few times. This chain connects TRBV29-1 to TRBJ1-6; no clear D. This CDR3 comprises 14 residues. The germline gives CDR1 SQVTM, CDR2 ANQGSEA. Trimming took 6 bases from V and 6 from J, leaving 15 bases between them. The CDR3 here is CSVASGVGNSPLHF. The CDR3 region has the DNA TGCAGCGTGGCCTCGGGAGTGGGTAATTCACCCCTCCACTTT.

DNA for the CDR3: TGCAGCGGAGCTGCCCGCGGTGAGACCCAGTACTTC. Translated, it gives CSGAARGETQYF. The gene calls are TRBV20-1 and TRBJ2-5; D remains ambiguous. The germline V gene encodes CDR1 DFQATT and CDR2 SNEGSKA (reference sequence). The CDR3 length is 12 residues.

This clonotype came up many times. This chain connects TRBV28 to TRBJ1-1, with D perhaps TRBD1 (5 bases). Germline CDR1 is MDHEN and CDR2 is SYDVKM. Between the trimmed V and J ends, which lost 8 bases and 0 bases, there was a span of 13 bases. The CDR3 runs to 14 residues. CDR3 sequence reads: CASAGGAVNTEAFF. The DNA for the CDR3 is TGTGCCAGCGCCGGTGGGGCAGTGAACACTGAAGCTTTCTTT.

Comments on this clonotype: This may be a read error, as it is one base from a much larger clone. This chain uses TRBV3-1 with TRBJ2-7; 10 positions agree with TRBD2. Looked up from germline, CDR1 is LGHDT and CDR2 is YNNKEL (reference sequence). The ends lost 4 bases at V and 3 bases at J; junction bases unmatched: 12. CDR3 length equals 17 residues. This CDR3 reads CASSLDLLAGYYYEQYF. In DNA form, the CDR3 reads TGTGCCAGCAGCCTAGATCTACTAGCGGGGTACTACTACGAGCAGTACTTC.

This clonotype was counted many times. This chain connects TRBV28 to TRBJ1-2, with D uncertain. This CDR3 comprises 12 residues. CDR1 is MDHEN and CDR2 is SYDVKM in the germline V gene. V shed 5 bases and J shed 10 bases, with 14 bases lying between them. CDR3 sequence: CASSTTRFAYTF. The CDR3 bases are TGTGCCAGCAGTACCACCCGGTTCGCCTACACCTTC.

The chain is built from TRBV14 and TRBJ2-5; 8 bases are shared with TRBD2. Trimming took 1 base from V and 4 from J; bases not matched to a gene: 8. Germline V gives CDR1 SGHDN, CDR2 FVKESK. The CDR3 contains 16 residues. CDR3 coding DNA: TGTGCCAGCAGCCAAGGGGCTGCGGGAGGAGGAGAGACCCAGTACTTC. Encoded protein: CASSQGAAGGGETQYF. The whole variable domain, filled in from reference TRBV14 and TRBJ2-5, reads EAGVTQFPSHSVIEKGQTVTLRCDPISGHDNLYWYRRVMGKEIKFLLHFVKESKQDESGMPNNRFLAERTGGTYSTLKVQPAELEDSGVYFCASSQGAAGGGETQYFGPGTRLLVL.

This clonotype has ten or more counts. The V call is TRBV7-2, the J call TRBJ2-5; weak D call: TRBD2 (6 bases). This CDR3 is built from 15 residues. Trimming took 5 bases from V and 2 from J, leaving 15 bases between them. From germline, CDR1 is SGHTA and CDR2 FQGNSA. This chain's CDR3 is CASSPFGGGQETQYF. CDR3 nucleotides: TGTGCCAGCAGCCCCTTCGGGGGAGGACAAGAGACCCAGTACTTC.

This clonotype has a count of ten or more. The CDR3 bases are TGTGCCAGCAACCCAGGGGACAGGGTGGGATACGGGGAGCTGTTTTTT. Its protein is CASNPGDRVGYGELFF. This chain links TRBV28 with TRBJ2-2; 9 positions match TRBD1. CDR3 size: 16 residues. CDR1 MDHEN and CDR2 SYDVKM come from the germline V gene. V lost 7 bases to trimming and J lost 7 bases; unmatched junction nucleotides: 13.

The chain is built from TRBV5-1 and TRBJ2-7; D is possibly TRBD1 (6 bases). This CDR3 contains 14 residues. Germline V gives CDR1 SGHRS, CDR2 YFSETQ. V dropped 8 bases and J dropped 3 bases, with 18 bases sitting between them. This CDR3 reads CASQPGTTGYEQYF. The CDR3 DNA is TGCGCCAGTCAGCCCGGGACAACTGGCTACGAGCAGTACTTC. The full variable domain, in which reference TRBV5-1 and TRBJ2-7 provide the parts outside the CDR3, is KAGVTQTPRYLIKTRGQQVTLSCSPISGHRSVSWYQQTPGQGLQFLFEYFSETQRNKGNFPGRFSGRQFSNSRSEMNVSTLELGDSALYLCASQPGTTGYEQYFGPGTRLTVT.

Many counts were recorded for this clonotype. The CDR3 spells CAWALGGNEQFF. The CDR3 DNA follows: TGTGCCTGGGCTCTTGGGGGAAATGAGCAGTTCTTC. The chain is built from TRBV30 and TRBJ2-1; the D call may be TRBD1 or TRBD2 (5 bases each). The CDR3 spans 12 residues. Trimming pared 5 bases from V and 7 bases from J, leaving 12 bases between. CDR1 and CDR2 from the germline V gene are GTSNPN and SVGIG (reference sequence).

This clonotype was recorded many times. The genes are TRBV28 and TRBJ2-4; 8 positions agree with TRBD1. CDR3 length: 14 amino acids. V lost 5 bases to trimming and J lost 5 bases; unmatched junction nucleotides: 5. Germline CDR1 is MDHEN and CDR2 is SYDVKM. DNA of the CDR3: TGTGCCAGCAGTCGTAACAGGGGGGAAAACATTCAGTACTTC. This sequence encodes CASSRNRGENIQYF.

For the CDR3, the DNA is TGTGCCAGCAGTTCCCCGGGTGATGAAAAACTGTTTTTT. It specifies CASSSPGDEKLFF. The rearrangement joins TRBV28 to TRBJ1-4; D ambiguous. Germline V CDR1 and CDR2: MDHEN, SYDVKM. This CDR3 is built from 13 residues. The V gene lost 4 bases and the J gene lost 6 bases, with 9 bases spanning the gap.

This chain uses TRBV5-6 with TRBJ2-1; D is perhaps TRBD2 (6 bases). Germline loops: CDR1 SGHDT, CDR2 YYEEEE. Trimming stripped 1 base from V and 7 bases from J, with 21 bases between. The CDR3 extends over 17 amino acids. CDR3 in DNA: TGTGCCAGCAGCTTGTGGGCTACCTCCCGAGGAGGGAATGAGCAGTTCTTC. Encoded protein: CASSLWATSRGGNEQFF.

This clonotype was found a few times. CDR3: CASSGASAGEYEQFF. The CDR3 bases are TGTGCCAGCAGTGGGGCTTCGGCGGGAGAATACGAGCAGTTCTTC. V usage is TRBV12-3 or TRBV12-4 and J usage is TRBJ2-1; 7 bases line up with TRBD2. CDR3 length: 15 amino acids. Trimming cost V 5 bases and J 10 bases; bases outside gene matches: 14.

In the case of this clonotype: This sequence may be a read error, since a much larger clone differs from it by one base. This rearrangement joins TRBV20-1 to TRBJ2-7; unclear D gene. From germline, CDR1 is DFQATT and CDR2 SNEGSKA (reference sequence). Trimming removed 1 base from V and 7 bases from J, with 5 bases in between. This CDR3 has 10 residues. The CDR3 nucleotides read TGCAGTGCTAGAGTTAGTGAGCAGTACTTC. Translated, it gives CSARVSEQYF.

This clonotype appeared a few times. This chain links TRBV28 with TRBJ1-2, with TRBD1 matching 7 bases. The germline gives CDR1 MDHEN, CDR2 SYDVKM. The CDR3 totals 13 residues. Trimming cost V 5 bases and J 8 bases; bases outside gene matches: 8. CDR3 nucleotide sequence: TGTGCCAGCAGTGGGAGGGGGCCGTGGGGCTACACCTTC. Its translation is CASSGRGPWGYTF.

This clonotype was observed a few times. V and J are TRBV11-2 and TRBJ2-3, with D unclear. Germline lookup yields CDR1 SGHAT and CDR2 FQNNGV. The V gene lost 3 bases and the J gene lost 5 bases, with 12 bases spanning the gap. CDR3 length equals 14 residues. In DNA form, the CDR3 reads TGTGCCAGCAGCTTCCCGGAGCTGGGAGATACGCAGTATTTT. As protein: CASSFPELGDTQYF.

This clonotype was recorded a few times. CDR3 amino acids: CSAKSGGTDTQYF. The CDR3 bases are TGCAGCGCGAAGAGTGGGGGCACAGATACGCAGTATTTT. The chain recombines TRBV29-1 with TRBJ2-3; D call uncertain. The V gene's germline CDR1 is SQVTM and CDR2 ANQGSEA. This CDR3 contains 13 residues. The V end was cut by 7 bases, the J end by 1 base, with 12 bases between.

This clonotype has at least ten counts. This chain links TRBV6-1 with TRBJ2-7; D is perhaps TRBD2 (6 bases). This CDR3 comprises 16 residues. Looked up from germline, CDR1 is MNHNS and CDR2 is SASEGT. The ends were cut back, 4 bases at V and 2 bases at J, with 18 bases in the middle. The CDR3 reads CASSARPGGIAYEQYF. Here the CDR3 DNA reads TGTGCCAGCAGTGCCCGTCCTGGCGGGATTGCCTACGAGCAGTACTTC.

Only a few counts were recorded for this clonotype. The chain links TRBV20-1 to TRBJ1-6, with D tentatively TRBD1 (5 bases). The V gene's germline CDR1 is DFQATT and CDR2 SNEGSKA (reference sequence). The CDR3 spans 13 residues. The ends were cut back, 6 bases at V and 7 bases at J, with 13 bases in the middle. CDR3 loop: CSARGGGNSPLHF. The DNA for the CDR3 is TGCAGTGCGAGGGGCGGGGGGAATTCACCCCTCCACTTT.

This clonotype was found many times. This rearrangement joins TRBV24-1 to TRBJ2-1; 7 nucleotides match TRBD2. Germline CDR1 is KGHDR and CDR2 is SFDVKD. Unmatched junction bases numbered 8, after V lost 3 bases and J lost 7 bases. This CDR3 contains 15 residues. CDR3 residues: CATSDPRTSPNEQFF. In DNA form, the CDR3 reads TGTGCCACCAGTGATCCGCGGACTAGTCCGAATGAGCAGTTCTTC.